This TCR beta chain was recovered during a study of blood T cells in healthy people across ages. The sample holds a few counts of this clonotype. A read error may be the cause here, since a much bigger clone is one base away. A second PCR of about 7 to 11 cycles used a sample-barcoded 5' primer and a J-beta primer mix. TCRdb ran MiXCR on the 5' RACE reads and lists one entry per CDR3 protein. The top ten hold about 38% of the sample, which has more than 650,000 distinct CDR3 sequences, 50% to 65% seen once. Germline values: CDR1 SGHTA, CDR2 FQGNSA. Deletions cut 5 bases from V and 6 bases from J, with 14 bases between. CDR3 length: 13 residues.

This receptor was obtained from a man older than 75 in good health. The chain combines TRBV7-2 with TRBJ2-7, with D perhaps TRBD2 (6 bases). The sequencing sample was made of blood. CDR3 sequence reads: CASSVERDSEQYF. The CDR3 region has the DNA TGTGCCAGCAGCGTAGAACGGGACTCCGAGCAGTACTTC.